The 23 T cell receptor beta chains presented below share a single source sample, sequenced in a study of human T cells and chemical hapten exposure. Noted time point: pre-sensitization, week 0. The treatment denotes: therapeutic diphenylcyclopropenone sensitization with weekly scalp DPC. TCRdb reprocessed the RACE reads via MiXCR and lists one record per CDR3 protein. The repertoire has about 87,000 distinct CDR3 sequences, 9.6% of them found once; the top ten carry approximately 3.8%. Sequencing used whole blood, obtained in connection with sensitization to the hapten diphenylcyclopropenone (DPC). These receptors all come from a woman aged 40 to 50 with alopecia areata. Some clones in this sample may be carry-over from other donors' samples.

This chain joins TRBV29-1 and TRBJ2-7; no clear D. Deletions cut 3 bases from V and 5 bases from J, with 14 bases between. Germline V gene sequence: CDR1 SQVTM, CDR2 ANQGSEA. This CDR3 is built from 13 residues. The CDR3 loop reads CSVDSGWGNEQYF. The CDR3 DNA follows: TGCAGCGTTGATAGTGGTTGGGGAAACGAGCAGTACTTC.

The rearrangement links TRBV12-3 or TRBV12-4 to TRBJ2-7; TRBD1 agrees at 9 bases. CDR3 length: 16 amino acids. The trim removed 2 bases at V and 2 bases at J, leaving 7 bases unmatched. The CDR3 DNA sequence: TGTGCCAGCAGTTTAAATGCCGGGACAGGGACCTACGAGCAGTACTTC. Translated: CASSLNAGTGTYEQYF.

The V and J genes are TRBV20-1 and TRBJ2-1, with TRBD2 matching over 10 bases. The V and J ends lost 5 bases and 0 bases, in that order; junction bases with no gene match: 4. The CDR3 is 15 amino acids. Germline assignment: CDR1 DFQATT and CDR2 SNEGSKA (reference sequence). The CDR3 coding sequence is TGCAGTGCTCATAGCGGGGGGAGCTCCTACAATGAGCAGTTCTTC. Its translation: CSAHSGGSSYNEQFF.

This clonotype was counted many times. This chain uses TRBV4-1 with TRBJ1-1; D unresolved. The V gene lost 3 bases and the J gene lost 0 bases, with 5 bases spanning the gap. Germline V CDR1 and CDR2: MGHRA, YSYEKL. The CDR3 covers 13 residues. CDR3 residues: CASSQGMNTEAFF. The CDR3 DNA reads as TGCGCCAGCAGCCAGGGAATGAACACTGAAGCTTTCTTT.

This clonotype was picked up many times. The V gene is TRBV2, the J gene TRBJ2-2, with 8 bases lining up with TRBD1. The CDR3 runs to 15 residues. V lost 9 bases to trimming and J lost 1 base; unmatched junction nucleotides: 7. The germline gives CDR1 SNHLY, CDR2 FYNNEI. The CDR3 loop reads CASSKTGVNTGELFF. The CDR3 DNA follows: TGTGCCAGTTCGAAGACAGGGGTGAACACCGGGGAGCTGTTTTTT.

The rearrangement uses TRBV6-2 or TRBV6-3 and TRBJ2-3, with TRBD2 matching over 7 bases. The CDR3 runs 15 residues. Germline loops: CDR1 MNHEY, CDR2 SVGEGT. V dropped 5 bases and J dropped 2; count of bases not matched to a gene: 7. This chain's CDR3 is CASSLLAELTDTQYF. As DNA, the CDR3 is TGTGCCAGCAGTCTGCTAGCGGAGCTCACAGATACGCAGTATTTT.

In its sample, this clonotype was seen many times. This sequence joins TRBV11-2 and TRBJ2-7, with D maybe TRBD1 (6 bases). There are 13 residues in the CDR3. Germline loops: CDR1 SGHAT, CDR2 FQNNGV. V shed 3 bases and J shed 7 bases, with 13 bases lying between them. This CDR3 is CASSFGGQGEQYF. CDR3 sequence (DNA): TGTGCCAGCAGCTTCGGCGGCCAGGGGGAGCAGTACTTC.

This clonotype was seen many times. CDR3 amino acids: CASSLPGQKNTEAFF. The CDR3 nucleotides are TGTGCCAGCAGCTTACCGGGACAAAAGAACACTGAAGCTTTCTTT. The chain recombines TRBV11-2 with TRBJ1-1; a weak D match, TRBD1 (6 bases). CDR3 length equals 15 residues. The V gene's germline CDR1 is SGHAT and CDR2 FQNNGV. V was clipped by 2 bases and J by 1 base, with 11 bases between them.

There are many counts of this clonotype. The V call is TRBV6-2 or TRBV6-3, the J call TRBJ2-2; 9 bases are a match to TRBD1. Looked up from germline, CDR1 is MNHEY and CDR2 is SVGEGT. V lost 5 bases and J lost 5; bases outside the gene matches: 9. The CDR3 loop spans 16 amino acids. CDR3 nucleotide sequence: TGTGCCAGCAGTACAAGAGGGACAGGGAGTACCGGGGAGCTGTTTTTT. Protein: CASSTRGTGSTGELFF.

This clonotype came up many times. This chain joins TRBV6-5 and TRBJ1-1, with 7 bases that match TRBD1. The V gene end was trimmed by 6 bases and the J gene end by 1 base; junction bases not matched to a gene: 5. The CDR3 spans 14 residues. From germline, CDR1 is MNHEY and CDR2 SVGAGI. In nucleotides, the CDR3 is TGTGCCAGCAGCCCGACAGGGCCGAACACTGAAGCTTTCTTT. Protein sequence: CASSPTGPNTEAFF.

The rearrangement links TRBV15 to TRBJ1-6, with TRBD1 as a possible D gene (5 bases). V was pared by 3 bases and J by 6 bases, with 15 bases between. This CDR3 spans 16 amino acids. From germline, CDR1 is LNHNV and CDR2 YYDKDF (reference sequence). This chain's CDR3 is CATSSLVRGSNSPLHF. The CDR3 nucleotides are TGTGCCACCAGCAGCTTAGTCCGGGGGTCTAATTCACCCCTCCACTTT.

This clonotype was observed many times. The rearrangement uses TRBV10-3 and TRBJ1-2; D remains ambiguous. CDR1 is ENHRY, CDR2 SYGVKD, per germline. This CDR3 has 15 amino acids. The V end lost 5 bases, the J end lost 2 bases, and 15 bases lay between the germline ends. In DNA form, the CDR3 reads TGTGCCATCAGTAACGCTCAAGCGGGAAACTATGGCTACACCTTC. Its protein product is CAISNAQAGNYGYTF.

The CDR3 sequence: CASSYGDVMNTEAFF. The CDR3 DNA reads as TGTGCCAGCAGTTACGGAGACGTCATGAACACTGAAGCTTTCTTT. This rearrangement joins TRBV6-2 or TRBV6-3 to TRBJ1-1; D remains ambiguous. This CDR3 is 15 amino acids long. Trimming pared 2 bases from V and 0 bases from J, leaving 10 bases between. Germline CDR1 is MNHEY and CDR2 is SVGEGT.

CDR3 nucleotides: TGCGCCAGCAGCTTGGAGTGGGGACATGGTGAGCAGTTCTTC. It encodes CASSLEWGHGEQFF. V usage is TRBV5-1 and J usage is TRBJ2-1; possible D gene TRBD1, 6 bases. CDR1 and CDR2 (germline): SGHRS, YFSETQ. V was trimmed by 0 bases and J by 9 bases, leaving 13 bases between them. This CDR3 has 14 residues.

V gene TRBV29-1 combines with J gene TRBJ2-2; D ambiguous. The CDR3 covers 13 residues. Between the trimmed V and J ends, which lost 4 bases and 3 bases, there was a span of 9 bases. The germline gives CDR1 SQVTM, CDR2 ANQGSEA. CDR3 in amino acids: CSVVGSDTGELFF. The CDR3 DNA is TGCAGCGTTGTAGGGTCGGACACCGGGGAGCTGTTTTTT.

Turning to this clonotype: At one of its ends the junction is not consistent with the germline gene, which may arise from a read error. The rearrangement uses TRBV29-1 and TRBJ1-1; D remains unclear. Germline lookup yields CDR1 SQVTM and CDR2 ANQGSEA. This CDR3 spans 14 amino acids. DNA of the CDR3: TGCAGCGTTATTTCCCTCGTGTTCGACACTGGAGCTTTCTTT. This gives the protein CSVISLVFDTGAFF. Together with reference TRBV29-1 and TRBJ1-1, the CDR3 gives the full variable domain: SAVISQKPSRDICQRGTSLTIQCQVDSQVTMMFWYRQQPGQSLTLIATANQGSEATYESGFVIDKFPISRPNLTFSTLTVSNMSPEDSSIYLCSVISLVFDTGAFFGQGTRLTVV.

This clonotype was recorded a few times. This rearrangement joins TRBV14 to TRBJ2-1; D gene unclear. The germline CDR1 and CDR2 sequences are SGHDN and FVKESK. The CDR3 extends over 11 amino acids. V was clipped by 4 bases and J by 4 bases, with 2 bases between them. The DNA for the CDR3 is TGTGCCAGCAGCCTTTACAATGAGCAGTTCTTC. Amino acids: CASSLYNEQFF.

This clonotype has just a few counts. This chain joins TRBV5-1 and TRBJ2-2, with D possibly matching TRBD1 (7 bases). The CDR3 is made up of 14 amino acids. Germline-derived CDR1 and CDR2 are SGHRS and YFSETQ. Trimming pared 4 bases from V and 7 bases from J, leaving 14 bases between. The CDR3 nucleotides are TGCGCCAGCAGCCCACGACAGGGAGGCGGGGAGCTGTTTTTT. It is translated as CASSPRQGGGELFF.

This clonotype has a count of ten or more. This chain uses TRBV9 with TRBJ1-2, with D possibly being TRBD1 (5 bases). The CDR3 consists of 14 residues. Germline CDR1 reads SGDLS; CDR2 reads YYNGEE. Trimming stripped 0 bases from V and 4 bases from J, with 10 bases between. DNA of the CDR3: TGTGCCAGCAGCGTAGAACAGGCCGGCTATGGCTACACCTTC. This gives the protein CASSVEQAGYGYTF.

This chain uses TRBV7-8 with TRBJ2-7, with 9 bases identical to TRBD1. Germline V gene lookup returns CDR1 SGHVS and CDR2 FQNEAQ. The CDR3 spans 13 residues. Trimming at V came to 5 bases and at J to 12 bases, leaving 11 bases not matched to a gene. The CDR3 spells CASSQLPSGQGYF. The CDR3 coding sequence is TGTGCCAGCAGCCAACTACCATCGGGACAGGGGTACTTC.

This clonotype was recorded at least ten times. This sequence joins TRBV5-1 and TRBJ1-2; 7 bases are a match to TRBD1. The V and J ends lost 4 bases and 8 bases, in that order; junction bases with no gene match: 8. This CDR3 has 13 residues. Per germline, CDR1 SGHRS and CDR2 YFSETQ. CDR3 region: CASSKDRELGYTF. CDR3 nucleotides: TGCGCCAGCAGCAAAGACAGGGAACTGGGCTACACCTTC.

This clonotype was counted a few times. The chain combines TRBV6-6 with TRBJ1-6, with 10 positions matching TRBD1. J gave up 6 bases and V 6 bases, and 5 bases lay outside the gene matches. This CDR3 region has 15 residues. CDR1 is MNHNY, CDR2 SVGAGI, per germline (reference sequence). Written as DNA, the CDR3 is TGTGCCAGCAGCCCCGGGACAGGGGTTAATTCACCCCTCCACTTT. It codes for CASSPGTGVNSPLHF.

This clonotype has just a few counts. The V and J genes are TRBV10-3 and TRBJ2-2; D gene unclear. Germline values: CDR1 ENHRY, CDR2 SYGVKD. The CDR3 consists of 17 residues. Trimming removed 6 bases at V and 2 bases at J, with 19 bases between. The DNA for the CDR3 is TGTGCCATCAGCGACGATTGGGCCCCTCCTAACACCGGGGAGCTGTTTTTT. Translating it yields CAISDDWAPPNTGELFF.